The 21 T cell receptor beta chains below come from one sample, sequenced in a study of T cell repertoires in cytomegalovirus infection. Antigen specificity for these receptors is unknown. A single record per CDR3 protein comes from TCRdb applying MiXCR to the reads. Seen here are 50,000 to 65,000 distinct CDR3 sequences, over 15% observed once, and the top ten hold more than 55%. Sample: CD8+ T cells from cultured PBMCs, taken from culture after CMV antigen stimulation. The receptor set was obtained from a human donor in good health (CMV status not recorded). Some clones in this sample may be carry-over from other donors' samples.

The CDR3 bases are TGCGCCAGCAGCCAAGGGACAGGAGCCTTGAACACTGAAGCTTTCTTT. Its protein is CASSQGTGALNTEAFF. The gene calls are TRBV4-1 and TRBJ1-1; 7 bases fit TRBD1. The CDR3 covers 16 residues. After removal of 1 base from V and 0 bases from J, the junction contained 5 bases not matched to a gene. Germline CDR1 and CDR2: MGHRA and YSYEKL.

This chain uses TRBV7-2 with TRBJ2-3; D assignment may be TRBD1 or TRBD2 (6 bases each). Germline values: CDR1 SGHTA, CDR2 FQGNSA. V dropped 7 bases and J dropped 8 bases, with 16 bases sitting between them. This CDR3 has 13 amino acids. The CDR3 is CASIPRPGATQYF. The CDR3 coding sequence is TGTGCCAGCATCCCGAGACCGGGGGCTACGCAGTATTTT.

This clonotype came up a few times. The chain uses TRBV19 and TRBJ2-2; D possibly corresponds to TRBD2 (6 bases). This CDR3 region has 14 residues. Germline V gene lookup returns CDR1 LNHDA and CDR2 SQIVND (reference sequence). Trimming cost V 5 bases and J 2 bases, with 9 bases left between them. The DNA for the CDR3 is TGTGCCAGTAGTCCTAGCGCTAACACCGGGGAGCTGTTTTTT. Its translation: CASSPSANTGELFF. Based on the CDR3 plus reference TRBV19 and TRBJ2-2, the full variable domain is DGGITQSPKYLFRKEGQNVTLSCEQNLNHDAMYWYRQDPGQGLRLIYYSQIVNDFQKGDIAEGYSVSREKKESFPLTVTSAQKNPTAFYLCASSPSANTGELFFGEGSRLTVL.

This clonotype was detected only once. The chain has TRBV3-1 and TRBJ2-7; no clear D gene. This CDR3 is built from 13 residues. CDR1 is LGHDT, CDR2 YNNKEL, per germline (reference sequence). Trimming cost V 5 bases and J 0 bases, with 8 bases left between them. The CDR3 loop is CASSWSVSYEQYF. CDR3 coding DNA: TGTGCCAGCAGCTGGTCCGTCTCCTACGAGCAGTACTTC.

This clonotype qualifies as medium-sized. The chain recombines TRBV7-2 with TRBJ1-1; 7 nucleotides line up with TRBD1. The germline gives CDR1 SGHTA, CDR2 FQGNSA. The CDR3 has 14 amino acids. V lost 5 bases and J lost 0; bases outside the gene matches: 3. The CDR3 loop is CASSITGVNTEAFF. CDR3 nucleotide sequence: TGTGCCAGCAGCATAACAGGGGTGAACACTGAAGCTTTCTTT.

The rearrangement links TRBV7-2 to TRBJ2-3; the match to TRBD2 covers 14 bases. There are 16 residues in the CDR3. V lost 5 bases, J lost 4 bases, and 5 bases stayed unmatched. Germline assignment: CDR1 SGHTA and CDR2 FQGNSA. CDR3 coding DNA: TGTGCCAGCAGCCTCCGACTAGCGGGAGGGCCAGATACGCAGTATTTT. Protein sequence: CASSLRLAGGPDTQYF.

The chain is built from TRBV7-1 and TRBJ1-2; tentative D call: TRBD1 (5 bases). TRBV7-1 is given ORF status, its function remaining uncertain. Trimming removed 7 bases from V and 8 bases from J, with 11 bases in between. The CDR3 runs to 11 residues. The CDR3 DNA reads TGTGCCAGCACACCCCGGGGGGGCTACACCTTC. Its protein product is CASTPRGGYTF.

Only a few counts were recorded for this clonotype. One junction end disagrees with the germline gene, perhaps due to a read error. The CDR3 region has the DNA TGTGCCGGCAGCTCCCGGGGGGGAACCTACAATGAGCAGTTCTTC. Protein: CAGSSRGGTYNEQFF. The V and J genes are TRBV7-3 and TRBJ2-1; 8 bases are a match to TRBD2. The CDR3 extends over 15 amino acids. The germline V gene encodes CDR1 SGHTA and CDR2 FQGTGA. Variable domain in full (rest from reference TRBV7-3 and TRBJ2-1): GAGVSQTPSNKVTEKGKYVELRCDPISGHTALYWYRQSLGQGPEFLIYFQGTGAADDSGLPNDRFFAVRPEGSVSTLKIQRTERGDSAVYLCAGSSRGGTYNEQFFGPGTRLTVL.

This rearrangement joins TRBV7-8 to TRBJ2-3, with TRBD2 matching over 10 bases. The CDR3 covers 17 residues. Trimming at V came to 5 bases and at J to 5 bases, leaving 13 bases not matched to a gene. CDR1 SGHVS and CDR2 FQNEAQ come from the germline V gene. The CDR3: CASSRMSGGASGDTQYF. The CDR3 DNA reads TGTGCCAGCAGCCGCATGAGCGGGGGGGCCTCCGGAGATACGCAGTATTTT.

CDR3 sequence: CASSSSRAGYTDTQYF. CDR3 nucleotide sequence: TGTGCCAGCAGCTCCTCCCGGGCTGGTTACACAGATACGCAGTATTTT. This sequence joins TRBV7-9 and TRBJ2-3; D is uncertain. V was trimmed by 4 bases and J by 2 bases, leaving 16 bases between them. CDR3 length: 16 residues. CDR1 and CDR2 from the germline V gene are SEHNR and FQNEAQ (reference sequence).

The chain links TRBV7-6 to TRBJ2-1; 11 nucleotides line up with TRBD2. Per germline, CDR1 SGHVS and CDR2 FNYEAQ. The CDR3 spans 15 residues. V dropped 5 bases and J dropped 8; count of bases not matched to a gene: 8. CDR3 sequence (DNA): TGTGCCAGCAGCCCTACTAGCGGGAGAGGACATGAGCAGTTCTTC. Its protein is CASSPTSGRGHEQFF.

Here the CDR3 DNA reads TGTGCCAGTAGTATTGCGGGGTCTGGAAACACCATATATTTT. As protein: CASSIAGSGNTIYF. The chain recombines TRBV19 with TRBJ1-3; D gene uncertain. The CDR3 covers 14 residues. V gave up 3 bases and J gave up 1 base, with 7 bases separating them. Germline V gene sequence: CDR1 LNHDA, CDR2 SQIVND (reference sequence).

This clonotype was observed a few times. V is TRBV7-9 and J is TRBJ1-2; D gene unclear. Trimming cost V 1 base and J 6 bases, with 27 bases left between them. Germline V gene data show CDR1 as SEHNR and CDR2 as FQNEAQ (reference sequence). CDR3 size: 19 residues. Here the CDR3 DNA reads TGTGCCAGCAGCTTAGTCGGGTTGGGTCTAGACGACCGCAGGCATGGCTACACCTTC. This gives the protein CASSLVGLGLDDRRHGYTF.

The gene calls are TRBV28 and TRBJ1-5; D ambiguous. V was pared by 2 bases and J by 0 bases, with 8 bases between. CDR3 length equals 15 residues. The V gene's germline CDR1 is MDHEN and CDR2 SYDVKM. The CDR3, as DNA: TGTGCCAGCAGTTTAGGGCGGTATAGCAATCAGCCCCAGCATTTT. It is translated as CASSLGRYSNQPQHF.

This rearrangement joins TRBV7-9 to TRBJ1-2, with 7 bases identical to TRBD1. Germline V gives CDR1 SEHNR, CDR2 FQNEAQ (reference sequence). The ends lost 4 bases at V and 1 base at J; junction bases unmatched: 6. The CDR3 extends over 15 amino acids. Here the CDR3 reads CASSSAQGDNYGYTF. CDR3 nucleotide sequence: TGTGCCAGCAGCTCCGCCCAGGGGGATAACTATGGCTACACCTTC.

V usage is TRBV11-2 and J usage is TRBJ2-3; TRBD2 matches at 9 bases. Trimming at V came to 0 bases and at J to 4 bases, leaving 5 bases not matched to a gene. Germline CDR1 SGHAT, CDR2 FQNNGV. This CDR3 comprises 16 residues. The CDR3 DNA reads TGTGCCAGCAGCTTAGAATTTAGCGGGAGTGCAGATACGCAGTATTTT. Its translation: CASSLEFSGSADTQYF. The whole variable domain, remainder taken from reference TRBV11-2 and TRBJ2-3, is EAGVAQSPRYKIIEKRQSVAFWCNPISGHATLYWYQQILGQGPKLLIQFQNNGVVDDSQLPKDRFSAERLKGVDSTLKIQPAKLEDSAVYLCASSLEFSGSADTQYFGPGTRLTVL.

Only a few counts were recorded for this clonotype. The V gene is TRBV7-9, the J gene TRBJ2-4; possibly TRBD1 for D (7 bases). CDR1 and CDR2 from the germline V gene are SEHNR and FQNEAQ (reference sequence). There are 14 residues in the CDR3. V was clipped by 6 bases and J by 6 bases, with 15 bases between them. The CDR3 region is CASRPQGGRNIQYF. In DNA, the CDR3 is TGTGCCAGCAGACCTCAGGGGGGCAGAAACATTCAGTACTTC.

The chain recombines TRBV7-8 with TRBJ1-4, with TRBD1 matching over 9 bases. Germline V gene lookup returns CDR1 SGHVS and CDR2 FQNEAQ. The CDR3 runs to 15 residues. V lost 1 base, J lost 8 bases, and 5 bases stayed unmatched. In nucleotides, the CDR3 is TGTGCCAGCAGCTTAGGTGGGACAGGGAAAGAAAAACTGTTTTTT. Amino acids: CASSLGGTGKEKLFF. Supplemented by reference TRBV7-8 and TRBJ1-4, the full variable domain reads GAGVSQSPRYKVAKRGQDVALRCDPISGHVSLFWYQQALGQGPEFLTYFQNEAQLDKSGLPSDRFFAERPEGSVSTLKIQRTQQEDSAVYLCASSLGGTGKEKLFFGSGTQLSVL.

This clonotype was seen only a few times. This chain joins TRBV7-9 and TRBJ1-5; D not certain. Per the germline V gene, CDR1 is SEHNR and CDR2 is FQNEAQ (reference sequence). V lost 5 bases to trimming and J lost 9 bases, with 11 bases between them. This CDR3 spans 12 amino acids. CDR3 in DNA: TGTGCCAGCAGCGGTGCCGGATGGCCCCAGCATTTT. This gives the protein CASSGAGWPQHF.

The rearrangement uses TRBV24-1 and TRBJ2-2; perhaps TRBD2 as D (5 bases). CDR1 and CDR2 (germline): KGHDR, SFDVKD. The V gene lost 4 bases and the J gene lost 5 bases, with 16 bases spanning the gap. The CDR3 sequence is 16 residues long. The CDR3 spells CATSDAGELMTGELFF. Here the CDR3 DNA reads TGTGCCACCAGTGACGCTGGGGAGTTAATGACCGGGGAGCTGTTTTTT.

This clonotype was seen at least ten times. The chain uses TRBV7-6 and TRBJ2-1; D is unclear. Germline V lookup: CDR1 SGHVS, CDR2 FNYEAQ. CDR3 length: 16 amino acids. V lost 5 bases to trimming and J lost 5 bases, with 19 bases between them. The CDR3 is CASSNTVMGNHNEQFF. In DNA, the CDR3 is TGTGCCAGCAGCAATACAGTTATGGGTAACCACAATGAGCAGTTCTTC.